This T cell receptor (beta chain) was documented in a study of blood T cell repertoires in COVID-19. Study context: Samples of COVID-19 (acute and convalescent) were obtained from the United States, Italy and Spain. The analysed material was cDNA or gDNA that came from T cells, B-cell-depleted T cells, or PBMCs.

In the source study's methods: Nucleated cell number was recorded as an estimate derived from reference gene primer amplification. Clones were sequenced by immunoSEQ multiplex PCR, and TCRdb holds only the in-frame ones, with some missing. Clonal size and the V and J genes are those of that table, whereas D and trimming came from the DNA. This sample has almost 35,000 clones, with about 80% found just once. Germline CDR1 reads LGHNA; CDR2 reads YNFKEQ. There are 17 residues in the CDR3. V lost 0 bases, J lost 2 bases, and 5 bases stayed unmatched. This clone occurred once. The TCR originated in a man aged 80 or over with acute or convalescent COVID-19. Source material: peripheral blood. The chain joins TRBV4-2 to TRBJ2-1; 9 nucleotides line up with TRBD2. Here the CDR3 reads CASSQETSGIAYNEQFF. CDR3 coding DNA: TGTGCCAGCAGCCAAGAGACTAGCGGAATAGCCTACAATGAGCAGTTCTTC.